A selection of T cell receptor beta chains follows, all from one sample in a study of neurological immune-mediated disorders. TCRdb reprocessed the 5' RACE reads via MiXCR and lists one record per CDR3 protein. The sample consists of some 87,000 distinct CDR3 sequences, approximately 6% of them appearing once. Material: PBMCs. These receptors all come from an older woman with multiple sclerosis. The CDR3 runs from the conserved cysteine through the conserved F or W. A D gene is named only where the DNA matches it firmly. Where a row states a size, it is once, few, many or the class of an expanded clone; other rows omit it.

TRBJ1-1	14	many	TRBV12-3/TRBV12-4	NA	CASSFSTRNTEAFF	TGTGCCAGCAGTTTTTCGACAAGGAACACTGAAGCTTTCTTT
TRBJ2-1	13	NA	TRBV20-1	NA	CSARQGGNNEQFF	TGCAGTGCCAGACAGGGCGGGAACAATGAGCAGTTCTTC
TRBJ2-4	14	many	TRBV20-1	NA	CSAELGGAKNIQYF	TGCAGTGCCGAATTGGGGGGAGCCAAAAACATTCAGTACTTC
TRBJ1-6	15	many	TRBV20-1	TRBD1	CSAVPLRTGGSPLHF	TGCAGTGCTGTACCTCTTAGGACAGGGGGTTCACCCCTCCACTTT
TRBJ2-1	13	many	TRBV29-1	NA	CSVEDSVYNEQFF	TGCAGCGTTGAAGATTCGGTCTACAATGAGCAGTTCTTC
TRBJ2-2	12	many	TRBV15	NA	CATSSWAGELFF	TGTGCCACCAGCAGTTGGGCCGGGGAGCTGTTTTTT
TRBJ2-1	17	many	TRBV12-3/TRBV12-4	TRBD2	CASSRTSGGTSYNEQFF	TGTGCCAGCAGCAGGACTAGCGGGGGGACCTCCTACAATGAGCAGTTCTTC
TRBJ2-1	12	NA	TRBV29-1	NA	CSVEGSAYEQFF	TGCAGCGTTGAGGGCAGCGCCTACGAGCAGTTCTTC
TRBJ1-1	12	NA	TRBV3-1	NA	CASSQGGARAFF	TGTGCCAGCAGCCAAGGGGGGGCGCGAGCTTTCTTT
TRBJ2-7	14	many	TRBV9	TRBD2	CASSVGSGGYEQYF	TGTGCCAGCAGCGTAGGTAGCGGGGGATACGAGCAGTACTTC
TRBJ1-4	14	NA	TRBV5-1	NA	CASRPWGTNEKLFF	TGCGCCAGCCGCCCATGGGGGACTAATGAAAAACTGTTTTTT
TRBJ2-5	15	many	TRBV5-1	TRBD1	CASSQPGTGSETQYF	TGCGCCAGCAGCCAACCAGGGACAGGGTCAGAGACCCAGTACTTC
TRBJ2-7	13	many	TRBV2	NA	CASSEPFNYEQYF	TGTGCCAGCAGTGAACCTTTCAACTACGAGCAGTACTTC
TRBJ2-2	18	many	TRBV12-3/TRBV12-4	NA	CASSLGGVRAGRTGELFF	TGTGCCAGCAGTTTAGGAGGCGTCCGGGCAGGACGCACCGGGGAGCTGTTTTTT
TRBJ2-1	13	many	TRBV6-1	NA	CASRGLSYNEQFF	TGTGCCAGCAGGGGACTCTCCTACAATGAGCAGTTCTTC
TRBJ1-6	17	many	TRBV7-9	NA	CASSEGSRASYNSPLHF	TGTGCCAGCAGCGAAGGTTCCAGGGCCTCCTATAATTCACCCCTCCACTTT
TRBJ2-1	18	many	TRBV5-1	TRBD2	CASSLVGSGAYFSDEQFF	TGCGCCAGCAGCTTGGTCGGTAGCGGGGCGTACTTTAGCGATGAGCAGTTCTTC
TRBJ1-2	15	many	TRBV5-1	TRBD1	CASSSAGQSIYGYTF	TGCGCCAGCAGCTCAGCGGGACAGAGTATCTATGGCTACACCTTC
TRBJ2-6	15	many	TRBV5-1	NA	CASSSSVSGANVLTF	TGCGCCAGCTCGTCAAGCGTTTCTGGGGCCAACGTCCTGACTTTC
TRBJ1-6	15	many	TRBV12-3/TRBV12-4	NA	CASSLSEGYNSPLHF	TGTGCCAGCAGCCTGAGTGAGGGCTATAATTCACCCCTCCACTTT
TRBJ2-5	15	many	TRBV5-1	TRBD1	CASSKETGALKTQYF	TGCGCCAGCAGCAAGGAGACAGGGGCTTTGAAGACCCAGTACTTC
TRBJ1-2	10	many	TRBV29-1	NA	CSVDRAGYTF	TGCAGCGTTGACAGGGCCGGCTACACCTTC
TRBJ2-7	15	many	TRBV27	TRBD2	CASSPATSGAYEQYF	TGTGCCAGCAGTCCAGCGACTAGCGGGGCATACGAGCAGTACTTC
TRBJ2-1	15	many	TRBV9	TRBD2	CASSPGVAGGREQFF	TGTGCCAGCAGCCCCGGGGTAGCGGGGGGACGGGAGCAGTTCTTC
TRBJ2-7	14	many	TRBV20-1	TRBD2	CSARDRGGLSKQYF	TGCAGTGCTAGAGATCGCGGGGGGCTCTCGAAGCAGTACTTC
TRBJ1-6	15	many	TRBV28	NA	CASKPRGVNNSPLHF	TGTGCCAGCAAACCTCGGGGAGTCAATAATTCACCCCTCCACTTT
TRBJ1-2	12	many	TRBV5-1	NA	CASAEGNYGYTF	TGCGCCAGCGCCGAGGGTAACTATGGCTACACCTTC
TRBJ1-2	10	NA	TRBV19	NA	CASSEGGYTF	TGTGCCAGTAGTGAAGGGGGCTACACCTTC